Each of the 18 T cell receptor beta chains below was sequenced from the same sample in a study of shared clonotypes between healthy human individuals. Clones were sequenced by immunoSEQ multiplex PCR, and TCRdb holds only the in-frame ones, with some missing. The sample records some 790,000 clones, 72% being singletons. Sample: memory CD4+ T cells sorted from blood. Indicated subset: CD45RA-negative fraction. The origin of the receptors is a woman aged 25-40 years in good health.

The V and J genes are TRBV5-4 and TRBJ2-6; 7 bases map to TRBD1. This CDR3 has 17 amino acids. V lost 5 bases to trimming and J lost 0 bases; unmatched junction nucleotides: 8. Germline CDR1 SGHNT, CDR2 YYREEE (reference sequence). The CDR3, as DNA: TGTGCCAGCAGGCCGGGACAGACTCACTCTGGGGCCAACGTCCTGACTTTC. It specifies CASRPGQTHSGANVLTF.

V gene TRBV28 combines with J gene TRBJ1-5, with D tentatively TRBD1 (6 bases). In germline, CDR1 is MDHEN, CDR2 SYDVKM. V was shortened by 6 bases and J by 3 bases, with 15 bases between the two germline ends. This CDR3 is built from 15 residues. The CDR3 bases are TGTGCCAGCAGGCCCCCCACAGGGCCCAATCAGCCCCAGCATTTT. Its translation: CASRPPTGPNQPQHF.

This sequence joins TRBV9 and TRBJ1-2; D is possibly TRBD1 (5 bases). CDR1 SGDLS and CDR2 YYNGEE come from the germline V gene. The CDR3 consists of 13 residues. The V end was cut by 0 bases, the J end by 2 bases, with 5 bases between. CDR3 loop: CASSVDRNYGYTF. Here the CDR3 DNA reads TGTGCCAGCAGCGTAGACAGGAACTATGGCTACACCTTC.

This chain links TRBV19 with TRBJ1-2; D may be TRBD1 (6 bases). Trimming shortened V by 3 bases and J by 2 bases, and 16 bases separated the two germline ends. The CDR3 consists of 16 residues. CDR1 LNHDA and CDR2 SQIVND come from the germline V gene (reference sequence). The CDR3 region has the DNA TGTGCCAGTAGTATTCGGTTGGCGGGACAAAACTATGGCTACACCTTC. Amino acids: CASSIRLAGQNYGYTF.

A word on this clone: An end of the junction differs from the germline gene, which may be a read error. The gene calls are TRBV6-1 and TRBJ2-7, with D perhaps TRBD1 or TRBD2 (6 bases each). The germline gives CDR1 MNHNS, CDR2 SASEGT. This CDR3 region has 14 residues. The CDR3 protein is CASNERGPNYEQYF. The CDR3 DNA is TGTGCCAGCAATGAACGGGGGCCGAATTACGAGCAGTACTTC.

The chain joins TRBV7-7 to TRBJ2-1, with 8 bases that match TRBD1. Germline lookup yields CDR1 SSHAT and CDR2 FNYEAQ (reference sequence). This CDR3 comprises 15 residues. The V and J ends lost 5 bases and 0 bases, in that order; junction bases with no gene match: 3. As DNA, the CDR3 is TGTGCCAGCAGCCGGACAGGGAGCTCCTACAATGAGCAGTTCTTC. Translating it yields CASSRTGSSYNEQFF.

The chain links TRBV4-1 to TRBJ2-7; 7 bases fit TRBD1. In germline, CDR1 is MGHRA, CDR2 YSYEKL. J was trimmed by 4 bases and V by 0 bases; bases with no gene match: 12. CDR3 size: 17 residues. CDR3 sequence reads: CASSQEPRTGFFYEQYF. CDR3 sequence (DNA): TGCGCCAGCAGCCAAGAGCCGAGGACAGGATTTTTTTACGAGCAGTACTTC.

The chain links TRBV19 to TRBJ2-3; D remains unclear. V shed 5 bases and J shed 1 base, with 10 bases lying between them. The CDR3 extends over 14 amino acids. Germline V lookup: CDR1 LNHDA, CDR2 SQIVND (reference sequence). In DNA form, the CDR3 reads TGTGCCAGTAGTCTCGGGCCTCGCACAGATACGCAGTATTTT. Encoded protein: CASSLGPRTDTQYF.

There are a few counts of this clone. V gene TRBV15 combines with J gene TRBJ2-2; tentatively, D is TRBD1 or TRBD2 (5 bases each). Germline values: CDR1 LNHNV, CDR2 YYDKDF (reference sequence). The CDR3 has 16 amino acids. V lost 0 bases and J 5 bases, leaving 13 bases between the germline ends. CDR3 loop: CATSREGASQTGELFF. The CDR3, as DNA: TGTGCCACCAGCAGAGAAGGGGCTAGCCAGACCGGGGAGCTGTTTTTT.

This clone was recorded at least ten times. V usage is TRBV4-2 and J usage is TRBJ2-7, with 9 bases identical to TRBD1. Germline lookup yields CDR1 LGHNA and CDR2 YNFKEQ. The J segment lost 3 bases and the V segment lost 0 bases, leaving 3 bases of the junction unmatched. CDR3 length equals 15 residues. The CDR3 bases are TGTGCCAGCAGCCAAGAACGGGACAGGGTCTACGAGCAGTACTTC. Translating it yields CASSQERDRVYEQYF.

V usage is TRBV28 and J usage is TRBJ1-3; D is ambiguous. The length of the CDR3 is 11 residues. Trimming cost V 9 bases and J 7 bases, with 10 bases left between them. The V gene's germline CDR1 is MDHEN and CDR2 SYDVKM. CDR3 region: CASKTPNTIYF. The CDR3 bases are TGTGCCAGTAAAACCCCCAACACCATATATTTT.

The gene calls are TRBV11-2 and TRBJ1-1; no definite D call. The V gene's germline CDR1 is SGHAT and CDR2 FQNNGV. The CDR3 spans 13 residues. V lost 3 bases to trimming and J lost 3 bases, with 8 bases between them. As DNA, the CDR3 is TGTGCCAGCAGCTTGCAGAGAGACACTGAAGCTTTCTTT. Translated, it gives CASSLQRDTEAFF.

There are a few counts of this clone. The rearrangement links TRBV5-1 to TRBJ2-3, with 12 bases fitting TRBD2. V was clipped by 4 bases and J by 0 bases; unmatched bases: 12. This CDR3 has 19 residues. Germline V gives CDR1 SGHRS, CDR2 YFSETQ. DNA for the CDR3: TGCGCCAGCAGCGAGACCGGGACTAGCGGGTTAACTAGCACAGATACGCAGTATTTT. This codes for CASSETGTSGLTSTDTQYF.

The rearrangement uses TRBV19 and TRBJ1-2; 8 nucleotides agree with TRBD1. V lost 3 bases, J lost 6 bases, and 15 bases stayed unmatched. The CDR3 is 17 amino acids. Per the germline V gene, CDR1 is LNHDA and CDR2 is SQIVND (reference sequence). The CDR3 protein is CASSMNPGQAIRNGYTF. The CDR3 DNA is TGTGCCAGTAGTATGAACCCGGGACAGGCTATCCGGAATGGCTACACCTTC.

The J gene is TRBJ1-1, the V gene TRBV19; D gene unclear. The CDR3 runs 13 residues. V was shortened by 5 bases and J by 6 bases, with 13 bases between the two germline ends. Looked up from germline, CDR1 is LNHDA and CDR2 is SQIVND (reference sequence). CDR3 protein: CASSVKGRAEAFF. DNA of the CDR3: TGTGCCAGTAGTGTCAAGGGTCGAGCTGAAGCTTTCTTT.

CDR3 DNA: TGTGCCAGCAGTGCCCTGGGCTCGGGGCGTGAAAAACTGTTTTTT. Its translation: CASSALGSGREKLFF. V usage is TRBV25-1 and J usage is TRBJ1-4, with D possibly matching TRBD1 (5 bases). Germline loops: CDR1 MGHDK, CDR2 SYGVNS. The ends were cut back, 4 bases at V and 7 bases at J, with 16 bases in the middle. The CDR3 has 15 amino acids.

The rearrangement links TRBV25-1 to TRBJ1-5; 7 nucleotides match TRBD1. The germline V gene has CDR1 MGHDK and CDR2 SYGVNS. Germline trimming cut 5 bases from V and 7 bases from J; bases unmatched to any gene: 5. The CDR3 is 13 residues long. CDR3 sequence reads: CASSPRQGQPQHF. The CDR3 nucleotides are TGTGCCAGCAGTCCCAGACAGGGACAGCCCCAGCATTTT.

The J gene is TRBJ1-2, the V gene TRBV2; D is uncertain. V was shortened by 7 bases and J by 5 bases, with 11 bases between the two germline ends. Per the germline V gene, CDR1 is SNHLY and CDR2 is FYNNEI. This CDR3 region has 12 residues. The CDR3 here is CASKKLRYGYTF. For the CDR3, the DNA is TGTGCCAGCAAAAAGCTCCGATATGGCTACACCTTC.